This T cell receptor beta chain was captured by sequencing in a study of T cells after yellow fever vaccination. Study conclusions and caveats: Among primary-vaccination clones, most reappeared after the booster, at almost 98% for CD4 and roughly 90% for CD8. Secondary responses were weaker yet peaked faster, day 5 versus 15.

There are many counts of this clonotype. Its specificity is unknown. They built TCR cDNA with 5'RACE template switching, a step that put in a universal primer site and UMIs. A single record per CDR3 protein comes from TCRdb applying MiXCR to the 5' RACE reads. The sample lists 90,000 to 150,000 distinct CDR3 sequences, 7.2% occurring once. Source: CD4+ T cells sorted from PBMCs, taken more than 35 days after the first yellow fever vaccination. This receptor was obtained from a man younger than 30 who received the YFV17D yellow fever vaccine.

The CDR3 DNA sequence: TGCAGTGCTGGGGAGGCAGGCACAGATACGCAGTATTTT. Protein sequence: CSAGEAGTDTQYF. The chain recombines TRBV20-1 with TRBJ2-3; the D gene is possibly TRBD2 (6 bases). CDR1 is DFQATT and CDR2 is SNEGSKA in the germline V gene (reference sequence). There are 13 residues in the CDR3. With 5 bases removed from V and 1 base from J, the gap between germline ends came to 10 bases.